This TCR beta chain is drawn from a study of cytomegalovirus exposure and HLA in healthy donors. Whole-study findings and limits: Most TCR beta V segments were productive about 90% or about 30% of the time in an earlier analysis. Some V segments could not be told apart, so they were left out, TRBV6-2 and TRBV6-3 among them.

Researchers ran the PCR with 60 Vbeta and 13 Jbeta primers. Data came from immunoSEQ multiplex PCR; TCRdb stores just in-frame clones and leaves some out. Altogether 55,000 to 75,000 clones are present, roughly 80% being singletons, with the ten largest covering 2.5% to 3.5%. With regard to this clone: Antigen unknown.

CDR1 is SGHAT and CDR2 is FQNNGV in the germline V gene. The CDR3 loop spans 17 amino acids. The ends were cut back, 5 bases at V and 0 bases at J, with 17 bases in the middle. Sequencing was done on a sample of PBMCs. This TCR was recovered from a girl aged 10-17 years in good health and CMV-seropositive. The genes are TRBV11-2 and TRBJ2-1; possibly TRBD2 for D (6 bases). CDR3 sequence (DNA): TGTGCCAGCAGCCTACTTAGCGGCATAAGCTCCTACAATGAGCAGTTCTTC. The encoded protein is CASSLLSGISSYNEQFF.